This T cell receptor beta chain derives from a study of T cell changes during pregnancy in multiple sclerosis. Trimming took 6 bases from V and 5 from J, leaving 7 bases between them. The CDR3 length is 12 residues. Germline CDR1 is MNHEY and CDR2 is SMNVEV (reference sequence). Clones were read by immunoSEQ multiplex PCR, and TCRdb kept only the in-frame ones, dropping some. The table shows over 100,000 clones, with roughly nine tenths occurring only once. The receptor's source is a female donor with multiple sclerosis, enrolled in a pregnancy study. The sequences come from peripheral blood, collected in the third trimester of pregnancy. J is TRBJ2-2 and V is TRBV27, with no clear D. The CDR3 loop is CASSPKTGELFF. The DNA of the CDR3 is TGTGCCAGCAGCCCTAAGACCGGGGAGCTGTTTTTT.